Below, 21 T cell receptor beta chains from the same sample are listed, as sequenced in a study of early T cells in non-severe SARS-CoV-2 infection. TCRdb reprocessed the 5' RACE reads with MiXCR, giving one entry per CDR3 protein. The repertoire holds about 40,000 distinct CDR3 sequences, with approximately 4.8% as singletons. Sequencing used whole blood. These receptors all come from an adult who was a healthcare worker with PCR-confirmed SARS-CoV-2 infection or an uninfected control (not recorded which).

This clonotype was detected many times. The J gene is TRBJ1-1, the V gene TRBV7-9; 8 bases agree with TRBD1. The CDR3 runs 14 residues. CDR1 and CDR2 (germline): SEHNR, FQNEAQ (reference sequence). J was trimmed by 7 bases and V by 5 bases; bases with no gene match: 9. This CDR3 is CASSLLTGTGEAFF. Written as DNA, the CDR3 is TGTGCCAGCAGCCTCCTGACAGGGACAGGTGAAGCTTTCTTT.

The table lists this clonotype with a few counts. V is TRBV4-3 and J is TRBJ2-1, with a weak D call TRBD1 (5 bases). The CDR3 has 15 residues. With 6 bases removed from V and 9 bases from J, the gap between germline ends came to 21 bases. The V gene's germline CDR1 is LGHNA and CDR2 YSLEER. CDR3 bases: TGCGCCAGCAGTAGACAGACAGACGCCCTGCGTGAGCAGTTCTTC. Its translation: CASSRQTDALREQFF.

This clonotype appeared many times. V and J are TRBV7-3 and TRBJ1-1; D uncertain. V lost 1 base and J lost 1, with 4 bases in between. Per germline, CDR1 SGHTA and CDR2 FQGTGA. CDR3 size: 13 residues. The CDR3 DNA sequence: TGTGCCAGCAGCTTAAGTAGGAACACTGAAGCTTTCTTT. Encoded protein: CASSLSRNTEAFF.

This clonotype is deemed medium-sized (0.01 to 0.1%). This sequence joins TRBV2 and TRBJ2-1; TRBD1 matches at 9 bases. The CDR3 is made up of 14 amino acids. With V trimmed by 2 bases and J by 9 bases, 5 bases remained unmatched. CDR1 and CDR2 (germline): SNHLY, FYNNEI. This CDR3 reads CASSETGGRGEQFF. The CDR3, as DNA: TGTGCCAGCAGTGAAACAGGGGGCAGAGGTGAGCAGTTCTTC.

V usage is TRBV6-6 and J usage is TRBJ2-7; D uncertain. This CDR3 contains 13 residues. Trimming shortened V by 0 bases and J by 0 bases, and 3 bases separated the two germline ends. CDR1 MNHNY and CDR2 SVGAGI come from the germline V gene (reference sequence). CDR3 amino acids: CASSYSSSYEQYF. DNA for the CDR3: TGTGCCAGCAGTTACTCTAGCTCCTACGAGCAGTACTTC.

This clonotype was observed many times. This CDR3 is CAISDPANYEQYF. The CDR3, as DNA: TGTGCCATCTCCGACCCGGCGAACTACGAGCAGTACTTC. The chain combines TRBV28 with TRBJ2-7; D uncertain. The V gene lost 10 bases and the J gene lost 3 bases, with 16 bases spanning the gap. Germline lookup yields CDR1 MDHEN and CDR2 SYDVKM. The length of the CDR3 is 13 residues.

This clonotype was detected ten times or more. The chain is built from TRBV18 and TRBJ2-3, with 7 positions matching TRBD2. Germline V gene data show CDR1 as KGHSH and CDR2 as LQKENI. V lost 1 base to trimming and J lost 0 bases; unmatched junction nucleotides: 1. The length of the CDR3 is 15 residues. The CDR3 bases are TGTGCCAGCTCACCACAAGCGGGGAGCACAGATACGCAGTATTTT. It translates to CASSPQAGSTDTQYF.

The gene calls are TRBV29-1 and TRBJ1-1; D may be TRBD1 (6 bases). This CDR3 region has 13 residues. V was shortened by 4 bases and J by 1 base, with 10 bases between the two germline ends. Germline loops: CDR1 SQVTM, CDR2 ANQGSEA. CDR3 DNA sequence: TGCAGCGTTGGGGAGGGGGAGAACACTGAAGCTTTCTTT. Translated, it gives CSVGEGENTEAFF. The full variable domain, in which reference TRBV29-1 and TRBJ1-1 provide the parts outside the CDR3, is SAVISQKPSRDICQRGTSLTIQCQVDSQVTMMFWYRQQPGQSLTLIATANQGSEATYESGFVIDKFPISRPNLTFSTLTVSNMSPEDSSIYLCSVGEGENTEAFFGQGTRLTVV.

The DNA for the CDR3 is TGTGCCAGCAGTTCGGGGGCGGCCGGGGAGACCCAGTACTTC. Its translation: CASSSGAAGETQYF. This rearrangement joins TRBV27 to TRBJ2-5, with D perhaps TRBD1 or TRBD2 (6 bases each). The germline V gene has CDR1 MNHEY and CDR2 SMNVEV (reference sequence). V lost 4 bases to trimming and J lost 5 bases, with 14 bases between them. The CDR3 totals 14 residues.

The genes are TRBV6-6 and TRBJ1-1; no clear D. CDR1 MNHNY and CDR2 SVGAGI come from the germline V gene (reference sequence). Trimming pared 6 bases from V and 0 bases from J, leaving 11 bases between. This CDR3 is 14 amino acids long. DNA of the CDR3: TGTGCCAGCAGATTCTCGGCCCTGAACACTGAAGCTTTCTTT. Its translation: CASRFSALNTEAFF.

This clonotype was detected only a few times. This chain links TRBV5-5 with TRBJ2-7; D assignment may be TRBD1 or TRBD2 (5 bases each). The CDR3 extends over 18 amino acids. V lost 4 bases, J lost 6 bases, and 29 bases lay in between. Germline V gene data show CDR1 as SGHKS and CDR2 as YYEKEE (reference sequence). CDR3 loop: CASSQIPETGTPNGEQYF. As DNA, the CDR3 is TGTGCCAGCAGCCAAATACCCGAAACCGGGACCCCGAACGGCGAGCAGTACTTC.

This clonotype was detected ten times or more. J is TRBJ2-1 and V is TRBV11-2, with D perhaps matching TRBD2 (6 bases). Germline V gene lookup returns CDR1 SGHAT and CDR2 FQNNGV. The CDR3 has 18 amino acids. V lost 5 bases and J lost 0, with 20 bases in between. CDR3 protein: CASSTPSGTPSSYNEQFF. CDR3 nucleotides: TGTGCCAGCAGCACCCCCTCCGGGACTCCCAGCTCCTACAATGAGCAGTTCTTC.

The genes are TRBV11-2 and TRBJ2-2; TRBD2 agrees at 11 bases. Germline loops: CDR1 SGHAT, CDR2 FQNNGV. With V trimmed by 6 bases and J by 4 bases, 7 bases remained unmatched. This CDR3 is 16 amino acids long. The CDR3 here is CASRTPGTSGTGELFF. CDR3 nucleotides: TGTGCCAGCAGGACGCCGGGGACTAGCGGCACCGGGGAGCTGTTTTTT. The whole variable domain, filled in from reference TRBV11-2 and TRBJ2-2, reads EAGVAQSPRYKIIEKRQSVAFWCNPISGHATLYWYQQILGQGPKLLIQFQNNGVVDDSQLPKDRFSAERLKGVDSTLKIQPAKLEDSAVYLCASRTPGTSGTGELFFGEGSRLTVL.

The sample holds many counts of this clonotype. The chain couples TRBV7-2 to TRBJ1-2; 10 positions agree with TRBD1. Trimming cost V 5 bases and J 7 bases; bases outside gene matches: 7. The CDR3 is 14 amino acids. The germline V gene encodes CDR1 SGHTA and CDR2 FQGNSA. Written as DNA, the CDR3 is TGTGCCAGCAGCCCGGGACAGGGGACAGGTGGCTACACCTTC. Translation gives CASSPGQGTGGYTF.

CDR3: CASSEAVGSGGEETQYF. The CDR3 nucleotides read TGTGCCAGCAGTGAAGCGGTTGGCTCTGGGGGGGAAGAGACCCAGTACTTC. The chain links TRBV2 to TRBJ2-5; 7 nucleotides align to TRBD2. With 0 bases clipped from V and 3 bases from J, the junction kept 10 bases outside the gene matches. CDR3 length: 17 residues. Germline lookup yields CDR1 SNHLY and CDR2 FYNNEI.

This clonotype was detected a few times. This chain uses TRBV12-3 or TRBV12-4 with TRBJ2-2, with D unclear. The CDR3 totals 13 residues. Between the trimmed V and J ends, which lost 2 bases and 4 bases, there was a span of 5 bases. CDR3 region: CASSLRLTGELFF. The DNA for the CDR3 is TGTGCCAGCAGTTTAAGGCTCACCGGGGAGCTGTTTTTT.

This clonotype was counted many times. The genes are TRBV7-6 and TRBJ2-3; the match to TRBD2 covers 8 bases. V lost 0 bases and J lost 5; bases outside the gene matches: 7. This CDR3 is built from 16 residues. CDR1 and CDR2 from the germline V gene are SGHVS and FNYEAQ. The CDR3 loop is CASSLARAGGGDTQYF. In nucleotides, the CDR3 is TGTGCCAGCAGCTTAGCGCGGGCGGGGGGCGGAGATACGCAGTATTTT.

This clonotype occurred a few times. The rearrangement joins TRBV29-1 to TRBJ1-2; 8 positions agree with TRBD1. CDR3 size: 12 residues. CDR1 is SQVTM, CDR2 ANQGSEA, per germline. Trimming at V came to 7 bases and at J to 5 bases, leaving 6 bases not matched to a gene. The CDR3 DNA follows: TGCAGCGCGGGACAGGCCTCTTATGGCTACACCTTC. It codes for CSAGQASYGYTF.

A few counts support this clonotype. Here the CDR3 DNA reads TGCAGTGCTAGACACTTTCAGTCGGAGCAGTACTTC. It yields the protein CSARHFQSEQYF. The chain is built from TRBV20-1 and TRBJ2-7; D is undetermined. Germline CDR1 DFQATT, CDR2 SNEGSKA (reference sequence). The germline V and J ends were trimmed by 2 bases and 7 bases, with 12 bases remaining between them. The CDR3 contains 12 residues.

The table lists this clonotype with a few counts. V gene TRBV9 combines with J gene TRBJ1-1; D is uncertain. The length of the CDR3 is 13 residues. Trimming took 0 bases from V and 2 from J, leaving 5 bases between them. Per the germline V gene, CDR1 is SGDLS and CDR2 is YYNGEE. In nucleotides, the CDR3 is TGTGCCAGCAGCGTAGGACCAAACACTGAAGCTTTCTTT. Its translation is CASSVGPNTEAFF.

This clonotype was found a few times. The V call is TRBV18, the J call TRBJ2-7; D is unresolved. The V end was cut by 3 bases, the J end by 5 bases, with 11 bases between. Germline loops: CDR1 KGHSH, CDR2 LQKENI. The length of the CDR3 is 13 residues. Written as DNA, the CDR3 is TGTGCCAGCTCACCGTTCGACTTGAACGAGCAGTACTTC. Amino acids: CASSPFDLNEQYF.